These 14 T cell receptor beta chains were all obtained from the same sample, sequenced in a study of early T cells in non-severe SARS-CoV-2 infection. Via MiXCR, TCRdb re-called the 5' RACE reads, giving one row per CDR3 protein. The data contain about 80,000 distinct CDR3 sequences, more than 5% of them seen just once; the ten biggest clones take up roughly 8.1%. The sample was whole blood. The receptors here all came from an adult who was a healthcare worker with PCR-confirmed SARS-CoV-2 infection or an uninfected control (not recorded which).

The J gene is TRBJ1-6, the V gene TRBV12-3 or TRBV12-4, with 8 bases identical to TRBD1. With 4 bases clipped from V and 9 bases from J, the junction kept 2 bases outside the gene matches. CDR3 length: 13 residues. DNA for the CDR3: TGTGCCAGCAGTTCTCAGGGGGCTTCACCCCTCCACTTT. Translating gives CASSSQGASPLHF.

This clonotype was detected ten times or more. V gene TRBV3-1 combines with J gene TRBJ2-7; TRBD1 agrees at 7 bases. The V gene's germline CDR1 is LGHDT and CDR2 YNNKEL (reference sequence). This CDR3 comprises 12 residues. V shed 5 bases and J 4 bases; nucleotides not matched to a gene: 2. The CDR3 sequence: CASSRQGYEQYF. DNA for the CDR3: TGTGCCAGCAGCAGACAGGGTTACGAGCAGTACTTC.

The V and J genes are TRBV5-1 and TRBJ2-3; D is ambiguous. This CDR3 spans 13 amino acids. The germline V gene encodes CDR1 SGHRS and CDR2 YFSETQ. V dropped 0 bases and J dropped 2 bases, with 4 bases sitting between them. CDR3 sequence reads: CASSLVPTDTQYF. The CDR3 DNA reads as TGCGCCAGCAGCTTGGTGCCCACAGATACGCAGTATTTT.

By frequency in the sample, this clonotype is medium-sized. This sequence joins TRBV11-2 and TRBJ2-3, with TRBD2 as a possible D gene (6 bases). The CDR3 consists of 17 residues. Trimming removed 6 bases at V and 2 bases at J, with 21 bases between. Germline V gene data show CDR1 as SGHAT and CDR2 as FQNNGV. CDR3: CASRNGAWGGHTDTQYF. In DNA, the CDR3 is TGTGCCAGCAGGAACGGGGCCTGGGGAGGTCACACAGATACGCAGTATTTT.

This clonotype was seen a few times. The rearrangement links TRBV3-1 to TRBJ2-6, with D uncertain. This CDR3 region has 14 residues. Germline assignment: CDR1 LGHDT and CDR2 YNNKEL (reference sequence). Trimming pared 4 bases from V and 1 base from J, leaving 5 bases between. CDR3 region: CASSRMSGANVLTF. The DNA of the CDR3 is TGTGCCAGCAGCCGGATGTCTGGGGCCAACGTCCTGACTTTC.

The sample holds a few counts of this clonotype. The rearrangement links TRBV20-1 to TRBJ1-3, with TRBD1 as a possible D gene (5 bases). With 5 bases removed from V and 0 bases from J, the gap between germline ends came to 8 bases. This CDR3 is built from 13 residues. Germline V CDR1 and CDR2: DFQATT, SNEGSKA (reference sequence). For the CDR3, the DNA is TGCAGTGCTCGGGACTTCTCTGGAAACACCATATATTTT. It encodes CSARDFSGNTIYF.

This clonotype was observed at least ten times. The chain combines TRBV5-1 with TRBJ2-5; maybe TRBD1 (6 bases). The CDR3 has 14 amino acids. Germline CDR1 and CDR2: SGHRS and YFSETQ. The V end lost 4 bases, the J end lost 3 bases, and 13 bases lay between the germline ends. The CDR3 protein is CASSTQGFEETQYF. The CDR3, as DNA: TGCGCCAGCAGCACTCAGGGGTTTGAAGAGACCCAGTACTTC. Complete variable domain (other parts from reference TRBV5-1 and TRBJ2-5): KAGVTQTPRYLIKTRGQQVTLSCSPISGHRSVSWYQQTPGQGLQFLFEYFSETQRNKGNFPGRFSGRQFSNSRSEMNVSTLELGDSALYLCASSTQGFEETQYFGPGTRLLVL.

The CDR3 bases are TGTGCCAGCAGCCAGACAAACTACAATGAGCAGTTCTTC. Its protein product is CASSQTNYNEQFF. This chain joins TRBV3-1 and TRBJ2-1, with no clear D. Trimming stripped 3 bases from V and 3 bases from J, with 6 bases between. Germline lookup yields CDR1 LGHDT and CDR2 YNNKEL (reference sequence). CDR3 length equals 13 residues.

The chain employs TRBV11-2 and TRBJ2-7, with 9 positions matching TRBD2. This CDR3 comprises 15 residues. Germline CDR1 reads SGHAT; CDR2 reads FQNNGV. Germline trimming cut 3 bases from V and 2 bases from J; bases unmatched to any gene: 5. The CDR3 sequence is CASSLGLADPYEQYF. DNA for the CDR3: TGTGCCAGCAGCTTGGGACTAGCCGATCCCTACGAGCAGTACTTC.

The sample holds a few counts of this clonotype. This chain connects TRBV19 to TRBJ2-2; TRBD2 agrees at 14 bases. The trim removed 5 bases at V and 4 bases at J, leaving 3 bases unmatched. Germline-derived CDR1 and CDR2 are LNHDA and SQIVND (reference sequence). CDR3 length equals 16 residues. CDR3 amino acids: CASSSTSGGATGELFF. CDR3 bases: TGTGCCAGTAGTTCGACTAGCGGGGGGGCCACCGGGGAGCTGTTTTTT. Full variable domain (remainder filled in from reference TRBV19 and TRBJ2-2): DGGITQSPKYLFRKEGQNVTLSCEQNLNHDAMYWYRQDPGQGLRLIYYSQIVNDFQKGDIAEGYSVSREKKESFPLTVTSAQKNPTAFYLCASSSTSGGATGELFFGEGSRLTVL.

V is TRBV27 and J is TRBJ1-1; D is ambiguous. In germline, CDR1 is MNHEY, CDR2 SMNVEV (reference sequence). The ends were cut back, 6 bases at V and 1 base at J, with 9 bases in the middle. CDR3 length equals 13 residues. The CDR3 DNA reads as TGTGCCAGCAGCACTACACAGAACACTGAAGCTTTCTTT. Residues: CASSTTQNTEAFF.

This CDR3 reads CSGRQGSMNTEAFF. The DNA for the CDR3 is TGCAGCGGTAGACAGGGGTCCATGAACACTGAAGCTTTCTTT. V and J are TRBV29-1 and TRBJ1-1; 8 bases line up with TRBD1. Germline V gene sequence: CDR1 SQVTM, CDR2 ANQGSEA. The CDR3 has 14 residues. Trimming at V came to 7 bases and at J to 0 bases, leaving 7 bases not matched to a gene. The whole variable domain, filled in from reference TRBV29-1 and TRBJ1-1, reads SAVISQKPSRDICQRGTSLTIQCQVDSQVTMMFWYRQQPGQSLTLIATANQGSEATYESGFVIDKFPISRPNLTFSTLTVSNMSPEDSSIYLCSGRQGSMNTEAFFGQGTRLTVV.

This clonotype has just a few counts. J is TRBJ1-3 and V is TRBV6-1; D ambiguous. V dropped 3 bases and J dropped 0 bases, with 18 bases sitting between them. Germline CDR1 reads MNHNS; CDR2 reads SASEGT. This CDR3 has 18 amino acids. CDR3 protein: CASSDPFRSTSSGNTIYF. CDR3 bases: TGTGCCAGCAGTGACCCCTTTAGGTCTACCAGCTCTGGAAACACCATATATTTT.

This clonotype has a count of ten or more. This chain joins TRBV7-2 and TRBJ1-1, with TRBD1 identical over 9 bases. V shed 1 base and J 10 bases; nucleotides not matched to a gene: 10. The CDR3 is made up of 15 amino acids. Germline loops: CDR1 SGHTA, CDR2 FQGNSA. In nucleotides, the CDR3 is TGTGCCAGCAGCTTAGGGGGGACAGGGAATTTCGGAGCTTTCTTT. Translated, it gives CASSLGGTGNFGAFF.